This TCR beta chain came from a study of cytomegalovirus exposure and HLA in healthy donors. PCR primers comprised 60 Vbeta and 13 Jbeta primers. This table comes from immunoSEQ multiplex PCR, and its TCRdb copy is limited to in-frame clones, with some not included. The sample consists of 200,000 to 250,000 clones, less than 80% of them appearing once. The CDR3 extends over 14 amino acids. Trimming left V 0 bases short and J 5 bases short, with 9 bases between. Germline values: CDR1 SGHRS, CDR2 YFSETQ. The sequencing sample was made of PBMCs. The receptor was derived from a girl aged 2 to 9 in good health and CMV-seronegative. V is TRBV5-1 and J is TRBJ1-3; D unresolved. In DNA, the CDR3 is TGCGCCAGCAGCTTGGACGTGCGTAGAAACACCATATATTTT. This sequence encodes CASSLDVRRNTIYF.